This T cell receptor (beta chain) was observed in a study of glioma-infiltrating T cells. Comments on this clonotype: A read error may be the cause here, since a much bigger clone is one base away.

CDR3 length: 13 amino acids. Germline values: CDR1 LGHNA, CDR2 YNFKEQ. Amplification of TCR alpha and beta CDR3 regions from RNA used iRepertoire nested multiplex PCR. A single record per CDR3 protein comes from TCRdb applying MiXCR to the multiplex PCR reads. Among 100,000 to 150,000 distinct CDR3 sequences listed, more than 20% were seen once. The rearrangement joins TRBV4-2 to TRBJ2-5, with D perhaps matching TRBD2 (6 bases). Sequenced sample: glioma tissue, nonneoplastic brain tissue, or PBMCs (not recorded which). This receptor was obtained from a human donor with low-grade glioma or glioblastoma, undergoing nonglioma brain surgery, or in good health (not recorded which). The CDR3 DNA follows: TGTGCCAGCAGCCAACTGGGGGGAGAGAACCAGTACTTC. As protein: CASSQLGGENQYF.